The clone carrying this TCR beta chain has at least ten counts. The target antigen is unknown. Trimming removed 5 bases from V and 7 bases from J; junction bases left unmatched: 8. The CDR3 totals 14 residues. CDR1 and CDR2 from the germline V gene are SGHTA and FQGNSA. This sample is drawn from a study of T-cell reconstitution after alpha-beta-depleted transplantation in children. Whole-study findings and limits: Reportedly, only several hundred clones from non-depleted graft cells drove alpha-beta T-cell counts at about two months. At the one-year point after transplant, T-cell counts and TCRbeta diversity were found to come mostly from T cells that had been newly produced. Surviving recipient T cells and thymic progenitors produced the high day-60 TCRbeta diversity seen in some patients.

Unique molecular identifiers tagged the TCRbeta library. Using its own MiXCR run on the PCR reads, TCRdb lists one record per CDR3 protein. The sample includes fewer than 250,000 distinct CDR3 sequences, approximately 8.9% of them seen just once. Sequences were derived from PBMCs, mostly from graft donor cells, sampled 180 days after TCRalphabeta/CD19-depleted stem cell transplant. The chain links TRBV7-2 to TRBJ1-1; 9 nucleotides align to TRBD1. The receptor comes from a male patient between 10 and 17 years old who had a stem cell transplant for acute lymphoblastic leukemia, so the T cells may come from the graft donor. CDR3 amino acids: CASSPRTGEFEAFF. For the CDR3, the DNA is TGTGCCAGCAGCCCAAGGACAGGGGAGTTTGAAGCTTTCTTT.